This TCR beta chain is drawn from a study of T-cell memory formation after mild COVID-19. The CDR3 is made up of 16 amino acids. The V gene lost 4 bases and the J gene lost 1 base, with 17 bases spanning the gap. Germline loops: CDR1 MNHEY, CDR2 SMNVEV (reference sequence). A single record per CDR3 protein comes from TCRdb applying MiXCR to the 5' RACE reads. Here the sample spans about 400,000 distinct CDR3 sequences, about 15% being singletons. Study-wide results and limits: Clones that got smaller from day 15 to 85 had even CD4/CD8, while clones growing later tipped toward CD4+. Among contracting clones, CD4+ were mainly CM/EM and CD8+ enriched in EMRA.

The table lists this clonotype with a few counts. Its matching antigen is unknown. This TCR was recovered from a man aged 18 to 30 who had mild COVID-19 (a few samples of this study predate the infection). Cell type and time point are not known. The chain carries TRBV27 and TRBJ2-7; weak D call: TRBD1 (6 bases). The sequenced material came from PBMCs or a T cell subset sorted from them (not recorded which). CDR3 residues: CASSSYGQLRSYEQYF. CDR3 DNA sequence: TGTGCCAGCAGTTCATACGGACAGCTCCGGTCCTACGAGCAGTACTTC.